The 22 T cell receptor beta chains below come from one sample, sequenced in a study of PD-1 blockade in classical Hodgkin lymphoma. Clones were sequenced by immunoSEQ multiplex PCR, and TCRdb holds only the in-frame ones, with some missing. The sample shows 3,000 to 4,000 clones, around 84% of them seen only once. Sample time point: newly diagnosed, previously untreated cHL patient sample. The study purified CD4+ T cells from thawed PBMCs using magnetic negative selection. The sequencing sample was made of CD4+ T cells from blood. The receptor source for this set is a human donor with classical Hodgkin lymphoma.

The V and J genes are TRBV5-1 and TRBJ2-7, with D unresolved. Germline CDR1 SGHRS, CDR2 YFSETQ. The CDR3 is made up of 14 amino acids. V shed 0 bases and J shed 4 bases, with 11 bases lying between them. The CDR3 protein is CASSLDPDLYEQYF. The CDR3 DNA reads as TGCGCCAGCAGCTTGGATCCAGATCTTTACGAGCAGTACTTC.

This chain uses TRBV2 with TRBJ2-7, with a tentative D call TRBD2 (6 bases). Trimming removed 6 bases from V and 1 base from J, with 13 bases in between. Germline lookup yields CDR1 SNHLY and CDR2 FYNNEI. The CDR3 sequence is 14 residues long. CDR3 DNA sequence: TGTGCCAGCAGGGTGGAGGGGAGTTCCTACGAGCAGTACTTC. It specifies CASRVEGSSYEQYF.

This chain links TRBV9 with TRBJ1-1; 9 bases are shared with TRBD1. This CDR3 is built from 13 residues. The V gene's germline CDR1 is SGDLS and CDR2 YYNGEE. V shed 3 bases and J 6 bases; nucleotides not matched to a gene: 3. The CDR3 bases are TGTGCCAGCAGCGCAGGGACAGGGTCTGAAGCTTTCTTT. The encoded protein is CASSAGTGSEAFF.

V is TRBV30 and J is TRBJ1-1; TRBD1 might be the D (5 bases). The length of the CDR3 is 14 residues. The germline gives CDR1 GTSNPN, CDR2 SVGIG (reference sequence). V was cut by 4 bases and J by 1 base, with 13 bases left in between. The CDR3 region has the DNA TGTGCCTGGAACCCGGGACGGACGAACACTGAAGCTTTCTTT. The encoded protein is CAWNPGRTNTEAFF.

The chain is built from TRBV2 and TRBJ2-7; TRBD1 matches at 7 bases. Unmatched junction bases numbered 12, after V lost 6 bases and J lost 7 bases. The CDR3 is made up of 14 amino acids. Germline-derived CDR1 and CDR2 are SNHLY and FYNNEI. The DNA of the CDR3 is TGTGCCAGCAGCGCGACAGGGATCACTGGGGAGCAGTACTTC. Amino acids: CASSATGITGEQYF.

CDR3 nucleotide sequence: TGTGCCACCAGCGGGCGTGGAAGTCGCTTGGATACGCAGTATTTT. This translates into CATSGRGSRLDTQYF. The gene calls are TRBV15 and TRBJ2-3; D remains unclear. The CDR3 spans 15 residues. The germline V gene encodes CDR1 LNHNV and CDR2 YYDKDF (reference sequence). Trimming shortened V by 5 bases and J by 6 bases, and 18 bases separated the two germline ends.

The genes are TRBV5-1 and TRBJ2-2, with 10 bases lining up with TRBD2. J gave up 2 bases and V 2 bases, and 0 bases lay outside the gene matches. The length of the CDR3 is 15 residues. In germline, CDR1 is SGHRS, CDR2 YFSETQ. CDR3 in amino acids: CASSLLAGNTGELFF. The CDR3 region has the DNA TGCGCCAGCAGCTTACTAGCGGGAAACACCGGGGAGCTGTTTTTT.

CDR3 loop: CASSDDRGGDTQYF. DNA for the CDR3: TGTGCCAGCAGTGATGATAGGGGGGGCGATACGCAGTATTTT. The chain links TRBV2 to TRBJ2-3, with D possibly being TRBD2 (7 bases). V was shortened by 3 bases and J by 6 bases, with 13 bases between the two germline ends. This CDR3 is 14 amino acids long. Germline V lookup: CDR1 SNHLY, CDR2 FYNNEI.

The chain recombines TRBV6-1 with TRBJ2-3, with TRBD2 identical over 9 bases. Germline trimming cut 4 bases from V and 5 bases from J; bases unmatched to any gene: 7. This CDR3 comprises 15 residues. Germline V gives CDR1 MNHNS, CDR2 SASEGT. The CDR3 DNA follows: TGTGCCAGCAGTGGGGCCAGCGGGGGGCGAGATACGCAGTATTTT. This sequence encodes CASSGASGGRDTQYF.

The chain carries TRBV11-2 and TRBJ2-5; tentatively, D is TRBD2 (5 bases). V was cut by 4 bases and J by 10 bases, with 16 bases left in between. CDR1 and CDR2 from the germline V gene are SGHAT and FQNNGV. The CDR3 has 13 residues. DNA of the CDR3: TGTGCCAGCAGCTCCCTTACACGGGGTTACCAGTACTTC. This translates into CASSSLTRGYQYF.

The V call is TRBV10-1, the J call TRBJ2-3; D possibly matches TRBD1 or TRBD2 (5 bases each). V dropped 4 bases and J dropped 6 bases, with 11 bases sitting between them. This CDR3 spans 13 amino acids. From germline, CDR1 is WNHNN and CDR2 SYGVQD (reference sequence). The CDR3 DNA reads as TGCGCCAGCAGTGCCCGGGACGGGGATACGCAGTATTTT. It translates to CASSARDGDTQYF.

V usage is TRBV7-8 and J usage is TRBJ2-7; 10 bases line up with TRBD2. This CDR3 comprises 14 residues. CDR1 is SGHVS and CDR2 is FQNEAQ in the germline V gene. V lost 4 bases, J lost 5 bases, and 5 bases stayed unmatched. The CDR3 nucleotides read TGTGCCAGCAGCTCCTGGACTAGCGGTAACGAGCAGTACTTC. It specifies CASSSWTSGNEQYF.

This chain links TRBV11-1 with TRBJ2-7; 10 positions match TRBD1. Per the germline V gene, CDR1 is SGHAT and CDR2 is FQDESV (reference sequence). V gave up 5 bases and J gave up 0 bases; unmatched junction bases: 7. The length of the CDR3 is 16 residues. CDR3 nucleotides: TGTGCCAGCAGCCTTGGGACAGGGGCTGTCTCCTACGAGCAGTACTTC. Amino acid sequence: CASSLGTGAVSYEQYF.

The chain combines TRBV19 with TRBJ2-7; 8 nucleotides align to TRBD2. Unmatched junction bases numbered 12, after V lost 5 bases and J lost 0 bases. Germline V gives CDR1 LNHDA, CDR2 SQIVND (reference sequence). CDR3 length equals 17 residues. CDR3 in DNA: TGTGCCAGTAGTTCTAACACCGGGACTAGAGCCTCCTACGAGCAGTACTTC. Protein: CASSSNTGTRASYEQYF.

V usage is TRBV5-1 and J usage is TRBJ1-5; maybe TRBD1 (5 bases). This CDR3 has 14 amino acids. Deletions cut 4 bases from V and 4 bases from J, with 12 bases between. The germline CDR1 and CDR2 sequences are SGHRS and YFSETQ. The CDR3 is CASSQQDFNQPQHF. CDR3 DNA sequence: TGCGCCAGCAGCCAACAGGATTTTAATCAGCCCCAGCATTTT.

This chain connects TRBV5-1 to TRBJ2-1; no clear D. Germline values: CDR1 SGHRS, CDR2 YFSETQ. The CDR3 consists of 13 residues. The V end lost 10 bases, the J end lost 0 bases, and 11 bases lay between the germline ends. CDR3 region: CARTAVSYNEQFF. The CDR3, as DNA: TGCGCCCGTACTGCGGTCTCCTACAATGAGCAGTTCTTC.

This chain joins TRBV2 and TRBJ2-2; TRBD1 aligns across 10 bases. CDR1 is SNHLY and CDR2 is FYNNEI in the germline V gene. V lost 4 bases and J lost 3; bases outside the gene matches: 2. This CDR3 spans 15 amino acids. The DNA of the CDR3 is TGTGCCAGCAGTGGGGGACAGGGGTACACCGGGGAGCTGTTTTTT. Protein sequence: CASSGGQGYTGELFF.

This clone was recorded a few times. One end of the junction does not line up with germline, which may come from a read error. The CDR3 coding sequence is TGTGCCAGCAGTGAAGAGGCAGGGACTCTCTTC. It translates to CASSEEAGTLF. The chain joins TRBV2 to TRBJ2-7; D might be TRBD2 (6 bases). Germline CDR1 is SNHLY and CDR2 is FYNNEI. The CDR3 totals 11 residues.

The J gene is TRBJ2-3, the V gene TRBV2; D tentatively fits TRBD1 or TRBD2 (5 bases each). Germline lookup yields CDR1 SNHLY and CDR2 FYNNEI. Deletions cut 4 bases from V and 1 base from J, with 15 bases between. This CDR3 comprises 16 residues. CDR3 coding DNA: TGTGCCAGCAGTGCCCCGGGGCCCGGGGGCACAGATACGCAGTATTTT. Translated: CASSAPGPGGTDTQYF.

As concerns this clone: The sample has other DNA sequences that encode this CDR3 too. The chain is built from TRBV5-1 and TRBJ2-3; maybe TRBD2 (5 bases). Germline V lookup: CDR1 SGHRS, CDR2 YFSETQ. This CDR3 comprises 12 residues. V was shortened by 2 bases and J by 6 bases, with 7 bases between the two germline ends. This chain's CDR3 is CASSFEGDTQYF. The CDR3 region has the DNA TGCGCCAGCAGCTTTGAGGGTGATACGCAGTATTTT.

This clone was recorded once. The chain uses TRBV2 and TRBJ1-1, with D unresolved. Trimming left V 7 bases short and J 2 bases short, with 17 bases between. CDR3 size: 15 residues. In germline, CDR1 is SNHLY, CDR2 FYNNEI. In DNA, the CDR3 is TGTGCCAGCAATATCGAATACGGATTAAACACTGAAGCTTTCTTT. Translation gives CASNIEYGLNTEAFF.

The chain has TRBV5-4 and TRBJ2-1; 9 bases line up with TRBD2. The germline V gene has CDR1 SGHNT and CDR2 YYREEE (reference sequence). V gave up 3 bases and J gave up 8 bases; unmatched junction bases: 9. CDR3 size: 15 residues. Written as DNA, the CDR3 is TGTGCCAGCAGCTGGAAGCGGGGGGCTAAGGATGAGCAGTTCTTC. Encoded protein: CASSWKRGAKDEQFF.